The clone carrying this TCR beta chain was detected only a few times. Clones were sequenced by immunoSEQ multiplex PCR, and TCRdb holds only the in-frame ones, with some missing. Of about 86,000 clones detected, roughly 89% appear once; the ten largest clones hold 0.15% to 0.2%. This sample was taken from a study of OX40 agonist ivuxolimab in advanced cancers. V was trimmed by 4 bases and J by 0 bases, leaving 10 bases between them. The germline V gene encodes CDR1 ENHRY and CDR2 SYGVKD. The CDR3 totals 15 residues. The chain joins TRBV10-3 to TRBJ1-5; no clear D gene. The sequenced sample was CD4+ or CD8+ T cells sorted from blood, obtained in a trial of the OX40 agonist ivuxolimab. This TCR was recovered from an adult with an advanced solid tumor such as melanoma, head and neck, liver or kidney cancer. In nucleotides, the CDR3 is TGTGCCATCAGTGTGTCGGCTATTAGCAATCAGCCCCAGCATTTT. Translating gives CAISVSAISNQPQHF.